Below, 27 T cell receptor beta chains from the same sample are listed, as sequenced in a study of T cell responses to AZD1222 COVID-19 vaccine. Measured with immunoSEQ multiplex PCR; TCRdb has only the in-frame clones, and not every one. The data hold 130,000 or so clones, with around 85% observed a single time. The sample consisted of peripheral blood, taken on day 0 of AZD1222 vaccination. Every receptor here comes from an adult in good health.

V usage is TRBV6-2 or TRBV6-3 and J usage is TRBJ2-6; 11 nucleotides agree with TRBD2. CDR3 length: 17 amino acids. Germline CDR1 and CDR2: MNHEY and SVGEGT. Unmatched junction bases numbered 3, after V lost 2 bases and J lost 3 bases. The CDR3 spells CASSYPGLAGGANVLTF. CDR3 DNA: TGTGCCAGCAGTTACCCCGGACTAGCGGGTGGGGCCAACGTCCTGACTTTC.

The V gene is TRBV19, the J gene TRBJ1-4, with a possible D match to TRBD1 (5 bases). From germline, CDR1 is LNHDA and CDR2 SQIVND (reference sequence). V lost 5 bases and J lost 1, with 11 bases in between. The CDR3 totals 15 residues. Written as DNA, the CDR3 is TGTGCCAGTAGTTCCCAGGGAGGAACTAATGAAAAACTGTTTTTT. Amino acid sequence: CASSSQGGTNEKLFF.

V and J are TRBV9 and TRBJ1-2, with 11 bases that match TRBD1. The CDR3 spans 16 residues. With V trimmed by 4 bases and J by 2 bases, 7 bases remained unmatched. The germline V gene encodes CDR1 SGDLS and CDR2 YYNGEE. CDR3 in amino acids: CASSPSWDRGNYGYTF. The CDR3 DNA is TGTGCCAGCAGCCCAAGTTGGGACAGGGGGAACTATGGCTACACCTTC.

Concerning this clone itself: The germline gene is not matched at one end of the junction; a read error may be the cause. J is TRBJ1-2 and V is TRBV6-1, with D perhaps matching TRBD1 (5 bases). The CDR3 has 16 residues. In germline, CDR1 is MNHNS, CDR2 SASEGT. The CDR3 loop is CASSEGSRVPLGGYTF. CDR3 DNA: TGTGCCAGCAGCGAAGGGAGCAGGGTCCCATTAGGTGGCTACACCTTC.

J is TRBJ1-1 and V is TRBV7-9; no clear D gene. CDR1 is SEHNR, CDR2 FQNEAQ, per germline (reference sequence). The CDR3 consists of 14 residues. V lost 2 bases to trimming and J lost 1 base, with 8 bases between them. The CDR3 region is CASSLQAPNTEAFF. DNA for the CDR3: TGTGCCAGCAGCTTACAGGCTCCGAACACTGAAGCTTTCTTT.

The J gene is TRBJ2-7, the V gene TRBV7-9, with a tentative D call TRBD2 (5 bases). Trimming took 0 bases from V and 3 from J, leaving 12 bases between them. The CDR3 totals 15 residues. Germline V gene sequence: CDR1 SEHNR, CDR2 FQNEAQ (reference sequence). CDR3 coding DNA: TGTGCCAGCAGCTTAGCGGCGGGTACCCACTACGAGCAGTACTTC. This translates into CASSLAAGTHYEQYF.

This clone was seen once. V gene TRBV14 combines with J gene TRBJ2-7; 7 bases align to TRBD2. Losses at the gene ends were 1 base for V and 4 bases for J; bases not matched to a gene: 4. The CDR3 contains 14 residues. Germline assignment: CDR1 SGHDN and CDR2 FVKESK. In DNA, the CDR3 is TGTGCCAGCAGCCAAGGACTAGCCTGGTACGAGCAGTACTTC. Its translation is CASSQGLAWYEQYF.

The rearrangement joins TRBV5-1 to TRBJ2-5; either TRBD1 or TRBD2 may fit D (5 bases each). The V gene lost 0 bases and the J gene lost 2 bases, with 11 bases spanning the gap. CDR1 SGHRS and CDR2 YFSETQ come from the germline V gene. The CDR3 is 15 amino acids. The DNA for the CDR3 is TGCGCCAGCAGCTTGGCCGGTGGGGGACAAGAGACCCAGTACTTC. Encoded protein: CASSLAGGGQETQYF.

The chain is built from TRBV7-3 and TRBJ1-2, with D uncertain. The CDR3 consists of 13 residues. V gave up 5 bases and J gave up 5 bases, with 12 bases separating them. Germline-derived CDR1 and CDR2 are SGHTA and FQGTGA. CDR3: CASSPAGFYGYTF. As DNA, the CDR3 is TGTGCCAGCAGCCCCGCAGGCTTTTATGGCTACACCTTC.

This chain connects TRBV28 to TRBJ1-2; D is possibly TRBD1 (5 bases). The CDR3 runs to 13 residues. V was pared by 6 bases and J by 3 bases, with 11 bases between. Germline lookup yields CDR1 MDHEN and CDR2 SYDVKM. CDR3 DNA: TGTGCCAGCAGCATGTCACAGGACTATGGCTACACCTTC. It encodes CASSMSQDYGYTF.

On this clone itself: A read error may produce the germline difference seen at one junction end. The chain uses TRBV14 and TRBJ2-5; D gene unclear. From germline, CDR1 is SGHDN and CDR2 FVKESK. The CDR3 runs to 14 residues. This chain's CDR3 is CASSQVGLQGTQYF. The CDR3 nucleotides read TGTGCCAGCAGCCAAGTCGGTTTGCAAGGGACCCAGTACTTC.

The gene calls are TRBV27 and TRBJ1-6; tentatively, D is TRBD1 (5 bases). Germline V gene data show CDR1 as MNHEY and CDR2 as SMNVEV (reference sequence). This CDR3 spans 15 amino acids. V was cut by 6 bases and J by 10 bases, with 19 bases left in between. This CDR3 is CASRLYQGRESPLHF. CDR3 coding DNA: TGTGCCAGCAGACTTTATCAGGGAAGAGAATCACCCCTCCACTTT.

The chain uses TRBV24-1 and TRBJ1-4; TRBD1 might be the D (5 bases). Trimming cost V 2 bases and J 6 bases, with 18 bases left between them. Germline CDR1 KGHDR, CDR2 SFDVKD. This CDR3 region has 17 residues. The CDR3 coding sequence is TGTGCCACCAGTGATTCCCCCAGCCAGGGAGGTTATGAAAAACTGTTTTTT. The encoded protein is CATSDSPSQGGYEKLFF.

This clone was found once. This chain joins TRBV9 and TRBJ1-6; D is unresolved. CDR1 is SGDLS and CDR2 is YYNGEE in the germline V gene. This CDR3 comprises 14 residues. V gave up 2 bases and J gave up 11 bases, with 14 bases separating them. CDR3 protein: CASSVAKDRTPLHF. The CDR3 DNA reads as TGTGCCAGCAGCGTGGCGAAGGATAGGACACCCCTCCACTTT.

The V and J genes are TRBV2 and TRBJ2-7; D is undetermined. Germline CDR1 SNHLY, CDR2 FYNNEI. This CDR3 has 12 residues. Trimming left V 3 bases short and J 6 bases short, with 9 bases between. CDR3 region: CASSDHVGEQYF. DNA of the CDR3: TGTGCCAGCAGTGACCACGTAGGCGAGCAGTACTTC.

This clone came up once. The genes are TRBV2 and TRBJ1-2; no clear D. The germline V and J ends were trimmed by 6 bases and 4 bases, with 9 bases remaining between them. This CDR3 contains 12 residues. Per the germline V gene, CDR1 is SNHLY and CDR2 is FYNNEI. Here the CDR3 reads CASRPGPYGYTF. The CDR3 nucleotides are TGTGCCAGCAGACCGGGTCCCTATGGCTACACCTTC.

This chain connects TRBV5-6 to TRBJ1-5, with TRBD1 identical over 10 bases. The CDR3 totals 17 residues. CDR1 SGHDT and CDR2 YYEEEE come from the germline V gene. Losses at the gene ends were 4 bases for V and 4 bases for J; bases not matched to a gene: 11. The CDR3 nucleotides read TGTGCCAGCAGCCTTCGACAGGGGGCGAATCGGAATCAGCCCCAGCATTTT. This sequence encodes CASSLRQGANRNQPQHF.

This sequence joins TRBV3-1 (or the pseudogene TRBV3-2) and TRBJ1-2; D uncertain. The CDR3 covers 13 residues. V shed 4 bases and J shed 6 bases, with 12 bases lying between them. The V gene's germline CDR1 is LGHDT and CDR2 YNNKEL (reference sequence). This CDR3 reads CASSLSAFNGYTF. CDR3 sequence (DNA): TGTGCCAGCAGCCTCTCAGCGTTTAATGGCTACACCTTC.

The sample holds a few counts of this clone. The CDR3 nucleotides are TGTGCCAGCAGCCCAGCGGGCTCCTACGAGCAGTACTTC. It codes for CASSPAGSYEQYF. The chain has TRBV7-3 and TRBJ2-7; D might be TRBD2 (6 bases). The V end was cut by 5 bases, the J end by 0 bases, with 8 bases between. This CDR3 has 13 residues. Germline CDR1 and CDR2: SGHTA and FQGTGA.

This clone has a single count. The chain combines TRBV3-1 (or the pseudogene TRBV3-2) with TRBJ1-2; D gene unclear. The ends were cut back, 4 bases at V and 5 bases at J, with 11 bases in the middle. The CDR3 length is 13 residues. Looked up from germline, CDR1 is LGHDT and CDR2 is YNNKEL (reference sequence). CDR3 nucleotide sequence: TGTGCCAGCAGCCCCCTGTTACTTTATGGCTACACCTTC. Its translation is CASSPLLLYGYTF.

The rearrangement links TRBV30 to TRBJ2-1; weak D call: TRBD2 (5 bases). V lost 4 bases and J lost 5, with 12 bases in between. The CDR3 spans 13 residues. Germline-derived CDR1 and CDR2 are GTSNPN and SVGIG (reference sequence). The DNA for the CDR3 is TGTGCCTGGAACCGGGATCACAACAATGAGCAGTTCTTC. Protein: CAWNRDHNNEQFF.

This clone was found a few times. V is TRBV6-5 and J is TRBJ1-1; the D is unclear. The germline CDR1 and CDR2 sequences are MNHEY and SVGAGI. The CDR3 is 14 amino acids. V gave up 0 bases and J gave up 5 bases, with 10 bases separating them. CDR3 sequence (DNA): TGTGCCAGCAGTTACTCGATTGTGGGGACTGAAGCTTTCTTT. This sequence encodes CASSYSIVGTEAFF.

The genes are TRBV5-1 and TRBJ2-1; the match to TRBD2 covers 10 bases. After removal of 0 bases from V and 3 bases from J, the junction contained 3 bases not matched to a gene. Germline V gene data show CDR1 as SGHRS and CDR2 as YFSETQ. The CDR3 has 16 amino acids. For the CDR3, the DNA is TGCGCCAGCAGCTTGGCTAGCGGGGGAGTCTACAATGAGCAGTTCTTC. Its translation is CASSLASGGVYNEQFF.

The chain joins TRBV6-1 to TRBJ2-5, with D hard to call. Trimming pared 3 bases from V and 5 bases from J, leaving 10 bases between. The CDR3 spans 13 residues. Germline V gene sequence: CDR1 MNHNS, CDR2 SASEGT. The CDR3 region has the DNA TGTGCCAGCAGTGAGGGAAGGTGGGAGACCCAGTACTTC. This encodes CASSEGRWETQYF.

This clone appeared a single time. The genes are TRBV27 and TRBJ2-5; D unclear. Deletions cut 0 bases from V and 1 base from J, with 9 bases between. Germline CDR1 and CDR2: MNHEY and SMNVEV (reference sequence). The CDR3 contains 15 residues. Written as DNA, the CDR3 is TGTGCCAGCAGTTTATCGCGTCAGCCCCAAGAGACCCAGTACTTC. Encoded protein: CASSLSRQPQETQYF.

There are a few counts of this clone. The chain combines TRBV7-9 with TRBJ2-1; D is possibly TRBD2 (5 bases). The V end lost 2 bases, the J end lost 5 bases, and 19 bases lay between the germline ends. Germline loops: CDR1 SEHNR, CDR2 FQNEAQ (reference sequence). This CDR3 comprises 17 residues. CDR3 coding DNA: TGTGCCAGCAGCTTAACCCCCTTCGGACGGGGAGACAATGAGCAGTTCTTC. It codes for CASSLTPFGRGDNEQFF.

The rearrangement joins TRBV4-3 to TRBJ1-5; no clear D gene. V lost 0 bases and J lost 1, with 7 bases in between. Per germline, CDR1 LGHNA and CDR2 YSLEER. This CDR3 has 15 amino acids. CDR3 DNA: TGCGCCAGCAGCCAAGAAAGCGACAGCAATCAGCCCCAGCATTTT. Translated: CASSQESDSNQPQHF.